The sequence of this T cell receptor (beta chain) was determined in a study of T cells after posttransplantation cyclophosphamide. General study points: TRB overlap between skin or GI tissue T cells and blood was limited. Donor CD8+ memory clones often dominated recipient blood repertoires at later times.

As for this clone: The antigen remains undetermined.

Sequencing used immunoSEQ multiplex PCR; TCRdb keeps in-frame clones, though not all of them. The table shows more than 20,000 clones, with roughly nine tenths occurring only once. This CDR3 comprises 17 residues. Trimming pared 4 bases from V and 0 bases from J, leaving 15 bases between. Germline assignment: CDR1 MNHNS and CDR2 SASEGT. Methotrexate plus calcineurin inhibitor accompanied controls' myeloablative marrow transplants; sampling was 1 year later. This TCR derives from a female patient aged 25-39 years who received an allogeneic stem cell transplant from an unrelated donor, was CMV-positive, and had acute and chronic GVHD. Some T cells may trace back to the graft donor. The sequenced sample was PBMCs, obtained around 380 days after allogeneic stem cell transplant with calcineurin inhibitor and methotrexate. The V call is TRBV6-1, the J call TRBJ2-2, with TRBD2 as a possible D gene (6 bases). The chain's CDR3 is CASSASLLAPNTGELFF. As DNA, the CDR3 is TGTGCCAGCAGTGCCTCCCTTCTAGCGCCGAACACCGGGGAGCTGTTTTTT.